This T cell receptor (beta chain) comes out of a study of cytomegalovirus exposure and HLA in healthy donors. Study context: Among about 179 million T cells, an earlier analysis found 117 million unique TCR beta sequences. The study's findings and limits: The study flagged approximately 180 TCR beta chains as cytomegalovirus-associated.

About this clone: Its matching antigen is unknown.

The PCR was carried out with 60 Vbeta primers and 13 Jbeta primers. The table came from immunoSEQ multiplex PCR; TCRdb's copy has only in-frame clones and leaves some out. Among approximately 92,000 clones listed, approximately 70% were seen once. Germline values: CDR1 MDHEN, CDR2 SYDVKM. V lost 4 bases and J lost 6; bases outside the gene matches: 5. The CDR3 is made up of 15 amino acids. The sequence was collected from a man between 45 and 60 years old in good health and CMV-seronegative. The chain couples TRBV28 to TRBJ1-4, with 10 bases aligning to TRBD1. Sequencing input: PBMCs. DNA of the CDR3: TGTGCCAGCAGTTCCATAGGGACAGGGGATGAAAAACTGTTTTTT. It specifies CASSSIGTGDEKLFF.